What follows are 18 T cell receptor beta chains derived from one specimen sequenced in a study of CD8+ T cells in alopecia areata. Extracted RNA was reverse transcribed, and the resulting cDNA served as sequencing template. Profiling relied on immunoSEQ multiplex PCR, and the TCRdb table lists in-frame clones only, not all of them. The repertoire holds over 150,000 clones, with 53% as singletons. Treatment indicated: oral pan-JAK inhibitor, 5-10 mg twice daily. The sample was CD8+ T cells sorted from blood, taken at week 24, from a patient treated with tofacitinib. The receptors originated from a human donor with alopecia areata.

The J gene is TRBJ1-2, the V gene TRBV7-6; possibly TRBD1 for D (5 bases). This CDR3 contains 15 residues. Deletions cut 5 bases from V and 6 bases from J, with 19 bases between. CDR1 and CDR2 (germline): SGHVS, FNYEAQ. CDR3 in amino acids: CASSPGVSGGDGYTF. CDR3 nucleotide sequence: TGTGCCAGCAGCCCCGGGGTATCGGGGGGTGATGGCTACACCTTC.

This chain connects TRBV4-3 to TRBJ1-4; D may be TRBD1 (6 bases). The V and J ends lost 0 bases and 1 base respectively, with 6 bases between them. Germline CDR1 reads LGHNA; CDR2 reads YSLEER. The length of the CDR3 is 15 residues. CDR3: CASSQDRGTNEKLFF. CDR3 coding DNA: TGCGCCAGCAGCCAAGACAGGGGAACTAATGAAAAACTGTTTTTT.

The genes are TRBV30 and TRBJ2-2; 8 positions match TRBD2. The CDR3 sequence is 15 residues long. V shed 2 bases and J 6 bases; nucleotides not matched to a gene: 8. Germline values: CDR1 GTSNPN, CDR2 SVGIG (reference sequence). CDR3 bases: TGTGCCTGGAGTCCCCGGGAGGGGCCCCCCGGGGAGCTGTTTTTT. Translated: CAWSPREGPPGELFF.

This clone has just one count. This chain uses TRBV30 with TRBJ2-7; D is perhaps TRBD1 or TRBD2 (5 bases each). The V gene's germline CDR1 is GTSNPN and CDR2 SVGIG (reference sequence). The CDR3 sequence is 13 residues long. Trimming shortened V by 8 bases and J by 3 bases, and 17 bases separated the two germline ends. Here the CDR3 DNA reads TGTGCCGTCGAGGGGTCGTTCGACTACGAGCAGTACTTC. It specifies CAVEGSFDYEQYF.

The chain has TRBV14 and TRBJ2-7; D is unclear. CDR1 SGHDN and CDR2 FVKESK come from the germline V gene. V dropped 0 bases and J dropped 2 bases, with 8 bases sitting between them. This CDR3 contains 14 residues. In DNA, the CDR3 is TGTGCCAGCAGCCAAGACCCCCCGCCCTACGAGCAGTACTTC. This translates into CASSQDPPPYEQYF.

The chain has TRBV29-1 and TRBJ1-2, with 10 bases fitting TRBD1. Unmatched junction bases numbered 2, after V lost 7 bases and J lost 3 bases. Germline lookup yields CDR1 SQVTM and CDR2 ANQGSEA. The CDR3 runs 12 residues. CDR3 residues: CSAGQGDYGYTF. The CDR3 DNA sequence: TGCAGCGCTGGACAGGGGGACTATGGCTACACCTTC.

The chain links TRBV7-7 to TRBJ2-7; unclear D gene. V lost 5 bases and J 7 bases, leaving 18 bases between the germline ends. This CDR3 region has 14 residues. Germline V CDR1 and CDR2: SSHAT, FNYEAQ (reference sequence). The CDR3 sequence is CASSPHLTAVEQYF. The CDR3 nucleotides read TGTGCCAGCAGCCCACACCTTACAGCCGTGGAGCAGTACTTC.

This clone was found a few times. This rearrangement joins TRBV29-1 to TRBJ2-7; TRBD2 matches at 7 bases. V was pared by 5 bases and J by 2 bases, with 9 bases of the junction left unmatched. This CDR3 is built from 14 residues. CDR1 and CDR2 (germline): SQVTM, ANQGSEA. The CDR3 nucleotides are TGCAGCGTTACTAGGGAGGGGAGTCCCTACGAGCAGTACTTC. Protein: CSVTREGSPYEQYF.

V and J are TRBV6-1 and TRBJ2-7; no reliable D call. V shed 1 base and J shed 7 bases, with 8 bases lying between them. Germline lookup yields CDR1 MNHNS and CDR2 SASEGT. This CDR3 spans 12 amino acids. This CDR3 is CASSEGVREQYF. In DNA form, the CDR3 reads TGTGCCAGCAGTGAAGGGGTGAGGGAGCAGTACTTC.

J is TRBJ2-1 and V is TRBV6-5; D tentatively reads TRBD1 or TRBD2 (5 bases each). The germline V gene has CDR1 MNHEY and CDR2 SVGAGI. Trimming removed 5 bases at V and 11 bases at J, with 10 bases between. This CDR3 is 11 amino acids long. CDR3 in amino acids: CASSPRDQQFF. Here the CDR3 DNA reads TGTGCCAGCAGTCCACGGGACCAGCAGTTCTTC.

The chain carries TRBV7-9 and TRBJ2-3; TRBD1 or TRBD2 may be the D gene (5 bases each). The germline CDR1 and CDR2 sequences are SEHNR and FQNEAQ (reference sequence). CDR3 size: 14 residues. The V gene lost 5 bases and the J gene lost 1 base, with 10 bases spanning the gap. CDR3 residues: CASSVPGRTDTQYF. The CDR3 coding sequence is TGTGCCAGCAGCGTGCCGGGACGCACAGATACGCAGTATTTT.

The chain combines TRBV6-5 with TRBJ1-5, with 7 bases identical to TRBD1. V lost 6 bases and J lost 5; bases outside the gene matches: 7. The CDR3 spans 14 residues. Per germline, CDR1 MNHEY and CDR2 SVGAGI. The chain's CDR3 is CASSAGTEHQPQHF. The CDR3 nucleotides read TGTGCCAGCAGCGCAGGGACAGAGCATCAGCCCCAGCATTTT.

V and J are TRBV7-9 and TRBJ2-7; D gene uncertain. There are 12 residues in the CDR3. V was clipped by 5 bases and J by 0 bases, with 5 bases between them. CDR1 is SEHNR and CDR2 is FQNEAQ in the germline V gene (reference sequence). The CDR3 is CASSPSSYEQYF. The CDR3 bases are TGTGCCAGCAGCCCCTCCTCCTACGAGCAGTACTTC.

In its sample, this clone was seen a few times. The V and J genes are TRBV27 and TRBJ2-1, with a possible D match to TRBD2 (7 bases). Trimming left V 2 bases short and J 12 bases short, with 11 bases between. This CDR3 spans 12 amino acids. Germline V gene data show CDR1 as MNHEY and CDR2 as SMNVEV (reference sequence). The DNA for the CDR3 is TGTGCCAGCAGTTTAGCAGGGGAGGGGCAGTTCTTC. Protein sequence: CASSLAGEGQFF.

This rearrangement joins TRBV11-2 to TRBJ1-5; D is unresolved. Trimming removed 2 bases from V and 1 base from J, with 3 bases in between. This CDR3 is built from 13 residues. CDR1 SGHAT and CDR2 FQNNGV come from the germline V gene. DNA for the CDR3: TGTGCCAGCAGCTTAAGGAGCAATCAGCCCCAGCATTTT. The encoded protein is CASSLRSNQPQHF.

The rearrangement joins TRBV27 to TRBJ2-1, with D unclear. Between the trimmed V and J ends, which lost 3 bases and 10 bases, there was a span of 7 bases. Germline CDR1 reads MNHEY; CDR2 reads SMNVEV (reference sequence). The CDR3 spans 11 residues. CDR3 protein: CASSFGREQFF. The CDR3 nucleotides read TGTGCCAGCAGTTTCGGACGGGAGCAGTTCTTC.

This chain joins TRBV29-1 and TRBJ1-2; D may be TRBD1 (5 bases). V shed 3 bases and J shed 8 bases, with 7 bases lying between them. This CDR3 has 10 residues. Looked up from germline, CDR1 is SQVTM and CDR2 is ANQGSEA. CDR3 nucleotide sequence: TGCAGCGTTGAGGGGGAAGGCTACACCTTC. It translates to CSVEGEGYTF.

This clone was found a few times. This chain joins TRBV7-9 and TRBJ1-4; TRBD1 aligns across 7 bases. The CDR3 sequence is 16 residues long. V lost 5 bases to trimming and J lost 5 bases; unmatched junction nucleotides: 11. Germline CDR1 and CDR2: SEHNR and FQNEAQ (reference sequence). The CDR3 DNA reads as TGTGCCAGCAGCGCCGGGACAGCCCCTTTGAATGAAAAACTGTTTTTT. It codes for CASSAGTAPLNEKLFF.